This TCR beta chain was obtained from a study of cytomegalovirus exposure and HLA in healthy donors. Trimming stripped 5 bases from V and 4 bases from J, with 9 bases between. Germline CDR1 and CDR2: MDHEN and SYDVKM. This CDR3 region has 13 residues. PCR used 60 Vbeta primers and 13 Jbeta primers. Sequenced by immunoSEQ multiplex PCR; TCRdb stores in-frame clones only, minus some. The sample lists over 150,000 clones, about 80% occurring once. The sequence came from a man aged 25-45 years in good health and CMV-seronegative. Material: PBMCs. This chain joins TRBV28 and TRBJ1-5; no firm D call. The CDR3 coding sequence is TGTGCCAGCAGTGGAGGGCCAAATCAGCCCCAGCATTTT. It specifies CASSGGPNQPQHF.